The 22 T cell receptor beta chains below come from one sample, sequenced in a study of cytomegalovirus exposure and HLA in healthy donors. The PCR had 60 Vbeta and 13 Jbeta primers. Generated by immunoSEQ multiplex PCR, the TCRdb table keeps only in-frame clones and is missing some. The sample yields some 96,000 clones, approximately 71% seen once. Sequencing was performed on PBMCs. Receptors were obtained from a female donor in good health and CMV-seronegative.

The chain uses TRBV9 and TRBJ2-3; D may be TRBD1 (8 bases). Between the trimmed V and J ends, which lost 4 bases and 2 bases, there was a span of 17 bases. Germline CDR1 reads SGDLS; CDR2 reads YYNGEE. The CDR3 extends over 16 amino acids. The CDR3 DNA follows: TGTGCCAGCAGCCAGGGGGCGGGGGAGCTCACAGATACGCAGTATTTT. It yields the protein CASSQGAGELTDTQYF. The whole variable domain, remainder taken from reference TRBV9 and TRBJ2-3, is DSGVTQTPKHLITATGQRVTLRCSPRSGDLSVYWYQQSLDQGLQFLIQYYNGEERAKGNILERFSAQQFPDLHSELNLSSLELGDSALYFCASSQGAGELTDTQYFGPGTRLTVL.

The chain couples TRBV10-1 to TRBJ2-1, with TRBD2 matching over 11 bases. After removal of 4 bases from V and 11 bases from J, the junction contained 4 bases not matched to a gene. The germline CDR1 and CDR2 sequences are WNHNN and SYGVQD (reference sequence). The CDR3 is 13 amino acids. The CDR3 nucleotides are TGCGCCAGCAGTGGCCTAGCGGGGGGACAGCAGTTCTTC. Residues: CASSGLAGGQQFF.

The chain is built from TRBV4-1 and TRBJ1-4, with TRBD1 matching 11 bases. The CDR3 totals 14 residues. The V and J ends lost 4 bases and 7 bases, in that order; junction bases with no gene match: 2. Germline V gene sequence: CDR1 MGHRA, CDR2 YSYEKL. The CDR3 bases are TGCGCCAGCAGCCCGGGGACAGGGGGTGAAAAACTGTTTTTT. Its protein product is CASSPGTGGEKLFF.

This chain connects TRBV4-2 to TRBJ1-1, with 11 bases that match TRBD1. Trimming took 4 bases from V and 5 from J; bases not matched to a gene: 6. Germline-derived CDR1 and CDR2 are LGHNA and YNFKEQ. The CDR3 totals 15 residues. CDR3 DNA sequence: TGTGCCAGCAGCCTCGGACAGGGGGCGAGGACTGAAGCTTTCTTT. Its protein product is CASSLGQGARTEAFF.

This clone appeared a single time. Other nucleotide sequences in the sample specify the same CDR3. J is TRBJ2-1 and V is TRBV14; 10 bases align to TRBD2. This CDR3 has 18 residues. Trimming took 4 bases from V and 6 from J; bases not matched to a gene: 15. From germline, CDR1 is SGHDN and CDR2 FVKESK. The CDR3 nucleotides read TGTGCCAGCAGCCCCCACGGGGTTCTAGCGGGAGTGGGCAATGAGCAGTTCTTC. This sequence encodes CASSPHGVLAGVGNEQFF.

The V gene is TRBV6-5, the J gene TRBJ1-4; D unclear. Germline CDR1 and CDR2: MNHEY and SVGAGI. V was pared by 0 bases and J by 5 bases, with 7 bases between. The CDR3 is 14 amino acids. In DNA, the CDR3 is TGTGCCAGCAGTTACTCGGGCGGGAATGAAAAACTGTTTTTT. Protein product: CASSYSGGNEKLFF.

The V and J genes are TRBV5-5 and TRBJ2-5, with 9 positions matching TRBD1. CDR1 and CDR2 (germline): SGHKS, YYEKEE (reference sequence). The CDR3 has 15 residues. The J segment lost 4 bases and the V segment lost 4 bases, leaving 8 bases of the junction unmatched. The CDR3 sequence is CASSAGQGLRETQYF. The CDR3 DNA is TGTGCCAGCAGCGCGGGACAGGGTCTACGAGAGACCCAGTACTTC. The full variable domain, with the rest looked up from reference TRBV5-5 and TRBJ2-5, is DAGVTQSPTHLIKTRGQQVTLRCSPISGHKSVSWYQQVLGQGPQFIFQYYEKEERGRGNFPDRFSARQFPNYSSELNVNALLLGDSALYLCASSAGQGLRETQYFGPGTRLLVL.

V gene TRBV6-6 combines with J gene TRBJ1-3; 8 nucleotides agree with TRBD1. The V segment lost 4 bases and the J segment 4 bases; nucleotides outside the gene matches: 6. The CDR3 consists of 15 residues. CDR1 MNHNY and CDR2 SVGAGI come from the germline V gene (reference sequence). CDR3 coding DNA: TGTGCCAGCAGTTCATTCCGGGACAGGGGAAACACCATATATTTT. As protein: CASSSFRDRGNTIYF.

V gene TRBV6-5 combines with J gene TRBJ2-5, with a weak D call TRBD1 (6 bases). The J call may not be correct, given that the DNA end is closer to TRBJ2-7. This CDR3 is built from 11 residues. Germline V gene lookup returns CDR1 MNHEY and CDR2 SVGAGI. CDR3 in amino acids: CASSPGDEQYF. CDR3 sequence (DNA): TGTGCCAGCAGCCCAGGGGACGAGCAGTACTTC.

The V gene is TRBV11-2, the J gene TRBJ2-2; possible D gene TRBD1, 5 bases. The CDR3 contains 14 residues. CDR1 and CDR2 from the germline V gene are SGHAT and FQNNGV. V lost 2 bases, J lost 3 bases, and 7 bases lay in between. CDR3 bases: TGTGCCAGCAGCTTATCAGGGCACACCGGGGAGCTGTTTTTT. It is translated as CASSLSGHTGELFF.

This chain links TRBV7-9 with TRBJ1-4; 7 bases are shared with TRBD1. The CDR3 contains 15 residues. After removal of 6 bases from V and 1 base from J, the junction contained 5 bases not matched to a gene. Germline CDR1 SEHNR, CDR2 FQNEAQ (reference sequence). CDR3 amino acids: CASSFQGGTNEKLFF. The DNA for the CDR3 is TGTGCCAGCAGTTTCCAGGGGGGAACTAATGAAAAACTGTTTTTT.

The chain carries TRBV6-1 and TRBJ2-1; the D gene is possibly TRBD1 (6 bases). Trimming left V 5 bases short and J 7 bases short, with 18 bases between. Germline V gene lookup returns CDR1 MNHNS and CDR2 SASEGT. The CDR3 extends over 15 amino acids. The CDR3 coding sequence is TGTGCCAGCAGTATAGAAACAGGGTTGAGGAATGAGCAGTTCTTC. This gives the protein CASSIETGLRNEQFF.

CDR3 nucleotide sequence: TGTGCCAGCTCACCGTCCCGGGACAGTTACACTGAAGCTTTCTTT. Its protein is CASSPSRDSYTEAFF. The chain combines TRBV18 with TRBJ1-1, with TRBD1 matching over 7 bases. V was pared by 3 bases and J by 3 bases, with 7 bases of the junction left unmatched. The CDR3 is 15 amino acids. Per the germline V gene, CDR1 is KGHSH and CDR2 is LQKENI.

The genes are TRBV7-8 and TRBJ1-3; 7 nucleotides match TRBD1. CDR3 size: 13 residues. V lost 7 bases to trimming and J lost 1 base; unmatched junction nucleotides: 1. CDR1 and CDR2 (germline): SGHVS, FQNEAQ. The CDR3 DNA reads TGTGCCAGCACGACAGGGTCTGGAAACACCATATATTTT. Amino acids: CASTTGSGNTIYF.

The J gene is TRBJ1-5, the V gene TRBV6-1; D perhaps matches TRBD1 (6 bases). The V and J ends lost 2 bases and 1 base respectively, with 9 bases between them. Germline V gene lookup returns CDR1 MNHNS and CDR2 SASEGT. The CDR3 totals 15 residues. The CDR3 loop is CASSELQGSNQPQHF. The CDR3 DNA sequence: TGTGCCAGCAGTGAACTCCAGGGGAGCAATCAGCCCCAGCATTTT.

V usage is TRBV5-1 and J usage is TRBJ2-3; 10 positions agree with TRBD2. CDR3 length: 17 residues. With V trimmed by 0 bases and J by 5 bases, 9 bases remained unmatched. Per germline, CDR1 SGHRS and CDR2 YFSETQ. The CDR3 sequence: CASSLGSGGPGVDTQYF. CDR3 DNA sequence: TGCGCCAGCAGCTTGGGTAGCGGGGGGCCGGGAGTAGATACGCAGTATTTT.

CDR3 region: CASSLQVAGGYEQYF. In DNA form, the CDR3 reads TGTGCCAGCAGCTTACAGGTAGCGGGAGGCTACGAGCAGTACTTC. V gene TRBV7-3 combines with J gene TRBJ2-7, with 10 bases lining up with TRBD2. Unmatched junction bases numbered 4, after V lost 2 bases and J lost 3 bases. CDR1 and CDR2 (germline): SGHTA, FQGTGA. There are 15 residues in the CDR3.

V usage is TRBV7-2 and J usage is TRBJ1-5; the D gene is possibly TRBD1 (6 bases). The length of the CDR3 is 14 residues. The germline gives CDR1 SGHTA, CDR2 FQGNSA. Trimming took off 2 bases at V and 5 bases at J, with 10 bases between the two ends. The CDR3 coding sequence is TGTGCCAGCAGCTTACAGGGGTCAGATCAGCCCCAGCATTTT. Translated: CASSLQGSDQPQHF.

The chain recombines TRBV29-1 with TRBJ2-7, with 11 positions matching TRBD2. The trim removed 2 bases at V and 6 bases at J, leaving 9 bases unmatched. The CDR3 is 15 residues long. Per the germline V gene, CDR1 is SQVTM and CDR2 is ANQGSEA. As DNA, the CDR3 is TGCAGCGTTGAACCCGCGACTAGCGGGATTGGCGAGCAGTACTTC. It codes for CSVEPATSGIGEQYF.

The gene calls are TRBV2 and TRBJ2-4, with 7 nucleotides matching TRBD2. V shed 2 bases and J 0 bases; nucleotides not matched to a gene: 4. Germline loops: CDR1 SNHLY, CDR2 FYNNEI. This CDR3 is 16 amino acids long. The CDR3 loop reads CASSERGVLAKNIQYF. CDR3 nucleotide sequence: TGTGCCAGCAGTGAACGGGGGGTGCTAGCCAAAAACATTCAGTACTTC.

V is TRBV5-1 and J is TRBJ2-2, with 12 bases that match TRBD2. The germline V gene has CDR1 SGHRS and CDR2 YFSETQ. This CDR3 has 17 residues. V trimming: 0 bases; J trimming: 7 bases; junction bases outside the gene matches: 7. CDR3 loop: CASSLELAGGVGGELFF. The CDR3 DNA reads TGCGCCAGCAGCTTGGAACTAGCGGGAGGAGTCGGCGGGGAGCTGTTTTTT.

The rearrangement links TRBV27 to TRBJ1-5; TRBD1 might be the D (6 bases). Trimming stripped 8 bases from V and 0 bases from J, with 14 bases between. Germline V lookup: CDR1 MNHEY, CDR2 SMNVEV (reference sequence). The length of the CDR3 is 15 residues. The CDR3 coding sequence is TGTGCCAGCCGGGGACAAGCACTTAGCAATCAGCCCCAGCATTTT. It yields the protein CASRGQALSNQPQHF.